Listed below are T cell receptor beta chains from one sample, sequenced in a study of blood T cells in healthy people across ages. Via MiXCR, TCRdb re-called the 5' RACE reads, giving one row per CDR3 protein. The table has about 640,000 distinct CDR3 sequences, around 54% seen once; the top ten hold 30% to 40%. Source material: blood. These receptor sequences come from a man aged 60 to 75 in good health. Each CDR3 is given with its conserved first and last residue. A D gene is named only where the DNA matches it firmly. Only some rows state a clone size, as once, few, many or a class for expanded clones.

V gene	clone size	D gene	J gene	CDR3 protein	CDR3 DNA
TRBV27	NA	NA	TRBJ2-6	CASSPQDRANVLTF	TGTGCCAGCAGTCCTCAGGACAGGGCCAACGTCCTGACTTTC
TRBV5-1	NA	NA	TRBJ2-3	CASSLGPGGPTTDTQYF	TGCGCCAGCAGCTTGGGACCCGGGGGACCTACCACAGATACGCAGTATTTT
TRBV6-2/TRBV6-3	NA	TRBD2	TRBJ2-5	CASSWTSGGPLRTQYF	TGTGCCAGCAGTTGGACTAGCGGGGGGCCCTTGAGGACCCAGTACTTC
TRBV5-6	NA	TRBD1	TRBJ1-5	CASSLTLTGDSVNQPQHF	TGTGCCAGCAGCTTGACCCTTACAGGGGATAGTGTCAATCAGCCCCAGCATTTT
TRBV20-1	NA	TRBD2	TRBJ2-1	CRARETSGGNYNEQFF	TGCAGGGCTAGGGAGACTAGCGGGGGGAACTACAATGAGCAGTTCTTC
TRBV7-2	NA	NA	TRBJ2-5	CASSLAPSAYYNEQYF	TGTGCCAGCAGCTTAGCCCCTAGCGCCTACTACAATGAGCAGTACTTC
TRBV4-2	NA	NA	TRBJ2-3	CASSRDEGGPPTQYF	TGTGCCAGCAGCCGAGACGAGGGGGGACCGCCCACGCAGTATTTT
TRBV7-7	NA	TRBD2	TRBJ2-5	CASSPRAGGVETQYF	TGTGCCAGCAGCCCCCGTGCGGGGGGCGTAGAGACCCAGTACTTC
TRBV3-1	few	TRBD1	TRBJ1-4	CASSRTGFGNEKLFF	TGTGCCAGCAGCCGGACAGGGTTCGGTAATGAAAAACTGTTTTTT
TRBV5-1	NA	NA	TRBJ1-5	CASSLLGYSNQPQHF	TGCGCCAGCAGCTTGTTAGGGTATAGCAATCAGCCCCAGCATTTT
TRBV10-3	NA	NA	TRBJ2-4	CAISTVGERAKNIQYF	TGTGCCATCAGTACCGTGGGGGAGCGGGCCAAAAACATTCAGTACTTC
TRBV3-1	NA	TRBD1	TRBJ2-1	CASSRHRGNEQFF	TGTGCCAGCAGCAGACACAGGGGAAATGAGCAGTTCTTC
TRBV20-1	NA	TRBD2	TRBJ2-5	CSASKRGKRETQYF	TGCAGTGCTAGTAAGCGGGGGAAACGAGAGACCCAGTACTTC
TRBV18	NA	NA	TRBJ2-1	CASSLDRDSVYNEQFF	TGTGCCAGCTCACTAGATCGGGACTCCGTCTACAATGAGCAGTTCTTC
TRBV20-1	NA	NA	TRBJ1-2	CSARDAAGLGYGYTF	TGCAGTGCTAGAGATGCGGCAGGGTTAGGCTATGGCTACACCTTC
TRBV20-1	NA	NA	TRBJ2-5	CSARDNLQETQYF	TGCAGTGCTAGAGATAATCTCCAAGAGACCCAGTACTTC
TRBV12-3/TRBV12-4	NA	NA	TRBJ1-2	CASSLRSRVPNYGYTF	TGTGCCAGCAGTTTAAGGTCCAGGGTGCCTAACTATGGCTACACCTTC
TRBV5-5	few	TRBD1	TRBJ2-7	CASRFTPGQGCEQYF	TGTGCCAGCAGGTTCACCCCGGGACAGGGTTGCGAGCAGTACTTC
TRBV7-7	NA	NA	TRBJ2-1	CASSSRVGAADPSYNEQFF	TGTGCCAGCAGCTCCCGGGTAGGGGCGGCGGATCCCTCCTACAATGAGCAGTTCTTC
TRBV20-1	NA	TRBD1	TRBJ1-1	CSARGDRGNTEAFF	TGCAGTGCTAGAGGGGACAGGGGAAACACTGAAGCTTTCTTT
TRBV28	NA	TRBD2	TRBJ2-5	CASTLGEGTQYF	TGTGCCAGCACCCTTGGGGAGGGGACCCAGTACTTC
TRBV19	once	TRBD1	TRBJ1-1	CASSSTGAPTEAFF	TGTGCCAGTAGTAGCACAGGGGCCCCCACTGAAGCTTTCTTT
TRBV6-2/TRBV6-3	NA	NA	TRBJ2-1	CASSYDRYNEQFF	TGTGCCAGCAGTTACGACAGATACAATGAGCAGTTCTTC
TRBV6-6	once	TRBD1	TRBJ1-5	CACSPTGARNQPQHF	TGTGCCTGCAGTCCGACAGGGGCTCGCAATCAGCCCCAGCATTTT
TRBV18	NA	TRBD1	TRBJ2-7	CASSPAGTDYEQYF	TGTGCCAGCTCACCAGCTGGGACAGACTACGAGCAGTACTTC
TRBV20-1	NA	TRBD2	TRBJ2-7	CSAMTSGGTYEQYF	TGCAGTGCTATGACTAGCGGGGGAACCTACGAGCAGTACTTC
TRBV24-1	NA	TRBD2	TRBJ2-7	CATSDPQRGGWSYEQYF	TGTGCCACCAGTGATCCCCAGCGGGGGGGCTGGTCCTACGAGCAGTACTTC
TRBV5-6	NA	TRBD1	TRBJ2-7	CASSLKPQGAYEQYF	TGTGCCAGCAGCTTGAAGCCTCAGGGGGCTTACGAGCAGTACTTC
TRBV15	once	NA	TRBJ2-7	CATSSRRGRSYEQYF	TGTGCCACCAGCAGCCGGAGGGGTCGAAGCTACGAGCAGTACTTC
TRBV20-1	NA	TRBD1	TRBJ1-2	CSASRDRNNYGYTF	TGCAGTGCTAGTCGGGACAGAAATAACTATGGCTACACCTTC
TRBV20-1	few	NA	TRBJ2-7	CSARRGGASYEQYF	TGCAGTGCTAGACGGGGCGGGGCCTCCTACGAGCAGTACTTC
TRBV5-1	NA	NA	TRBJ1-2	CASSLGATVGRYQGYTF	TGCGCCAGCAGCTTGGGGGCGACAGTTGGTCGCTATCAAGGCTACACCTTC
TRBV20-1	NA	TRBD1	TRBJ1-1	CSAMTGTGKTEAFF	TGCAGTGCCATGACCGGGACAGGGAAGACTGAAGCTTTCTTT
TRBV12-3/TRBV12-4	NA	NA	TRBJ1-6	CASSLGLEHSPLHF	TGTGCCAGCAGTTTAGGGTTAGAGCATTCACCCCTCCACTTT
TRBV5-1	NA	TRBD1	TRBJ1-1	CASSPQTGDNTEAFF	TGCGCCAGCAGCCCTCAAACAGGGGATAACACTGAAGCTTTCTTT
TRBV25-1	NA	NA	TRBJ1-4	CASSDWNEKLFF	TGTGCCAGCAGTGACTGGAATGAAAAACTGTTTTTT
TRBV20-1	NA	NA	TRBJ1-2	CSARVTQANYGYTF	TGCAGTGCTAGAGTCACTCAGGCTAACTATGGCTACACCTTC
TRBV20-1	few	NA	TRBJ2-3	CSAETKHTQYF	TGCAGTGCTGAAACGAAGCATACGCAGTATTTT
TRBV20-1	NA	TRBD1	TRBJ1-2	CSARPTGNYGYTF	TGCAGTGCTAGGCCGACAGGGAACTATGGCTACACCTTC
TRBV29-1	NA	NA	TRBJ2-5	CSGMQGAQETQYF	TGCAGCGGGATGCAGGGAGCCCAAGAGACCCAGTACTTC
TRBV24-1	NA	NA	TRBJ2-3	CATSDLPGLPPDTQYF	TGTGCCACCAGTGATTTGCCCGGACTACCTCCAGATACGCAGTATTTT
TRBV29-1	NA	NA	TRBJ1-2	CSVERRQANYGYTF	TGCAGCGTTGAAAGACGTCAGGCTAACTATGGCTACACCTTC
TRBV5-1	NA	NA	TRBJ2-4	CASSQRGDHTLAKNIQYF	TGCGCCAGCAGCCAGAGGGGTGACCATACCTTAGCCAAAAACATTCAGTACTTC
TRBV29-1	few	NA	TRBJ2-1	CSARGGRAEQFF	TGCAGCGCGCGAGGGGGAAGGGCTGAGCAGTTCTTC
TRBV7-2	few	TRBD2	TRBJ2-3	CATLRSGATDTQYF	TGTGCCACCCTAAGGAGCGGGGCAACAGATACGCAGTATTTT
TRBV20-1	NA	NA	TRBJ1-6	CSASTSSPLHF	TGCAGTGCCTCTACCAGTTCGCCCCTCCACTTT
TRBV5-4	medium-sized	TRBD1	TRBJ2-5	CASSLVGGQDQETQYF	TGTGCCAGCAGCTTGGTGGGGGGACAGGACCAAGAGACCCAGTACTTC
TRBV10-3	NA	NA	TRBJ2-7	CAISARDGAYEQYF	TGTGCCATCAGTGCGCGGGACGGTGCCTACGAGCAGTACTTC
TRBV7-9	NA	TRBD1	TRBJ2-5	CASSTGQGMIETQYF	TGTGCCAGCAGCACAGGACAGGGGATGATAGAGACCCAGTACTTC
TRBV5-1	few	NA	TRBJ2-7	CASRPGGQDYEQYF	TGCGCCAGCAGACCAGGGGGGCAGGACTACGAGCAGTACTTC
TRBV6-5	NA	NA	TRBJ2-2	CASSYSGQGIGELFF	TGTGCCAGCAGTTACTCGGGCCAGGGAATTGGGGAGCTGTTTTTT
TRBV6-1	NA	TRBD1	TRBJ1-2	CASMGTDYGYTF	TGTGCCAGCATGGGGACAGACTATGGCTACACCTTC
TRBV29-1	NA	NA	TRBJ2-3	CSVVRGTRSTETQYF	TGCAGCGTTGTTCGCGGGACACGGTCCACAGAGACGCAGTATTTT